This T cell receptor (beta chain) was profiled in a study of T cells in Graves' hyperthyroidism and ophthalmopathy. Amplification of TCR beta CDR3 regions used RNA as the template. HTBI primers drove first-round RT-PCR of the TCR CDR3. Each CDR3 protein is one row after TCRdb ran MiXCR on the multiplex PCR reads. The sample yields approximately 300,000 distinct CDR3 sequences, roughly 20% seen once. Individuals with ophthalmopathy presented a Clinical Activity Score of at least 3, a NOSPECS grade of at least 4 and a duration under 3 months. Specimen: blood. This TCR came from a man aged 45-65 years with Graves' ophthalmopathy.

In DNA form, the CDR3 reads TGCAGTGCTAGCCAGGCTGGAAACACCATATATTTT. Its protein product is CSASQAGNTIYF. The genes are TRBV20-1 and TRBJ1-3; D is ambiguous. Germline CDR1 DFQATT, CDR2 SNEGSKA (reference sequence). The CDR3 is 12 residues long. Trimming shortened V by 3 bases and J by 2 bases, and 5 bases separated the two germline ends.